These 5 T cell receptor beta chains originate from one sample sequenced in a study of T cells in Graves' hyperthyroidism and ophthalmopathy. Template material for amplifying TCR beta CDR3 regions consisted of RNA transcripts. TCR CDR3 underwent first-round RT-PCR with the HTBI primer set. MiXCR, run by TCRdb on the multiplex PCR reads, gives a single entry per CDR3 protein. The repertoire includes 500,000 or so distinct CDR3 sequences, 15% to 20% of them detected once, and about 31% sits in the top ten. Sequencing used blood. Receptors were obtained from a woman aged 25 to 39 with Graves' ophthalmopathy.

The chain couples TRBV6-1 to TRBJ2-1, with D hard to call. Trimming stripped 6 bases from V and 4 bases from J, with 13 bases between. The CDR3 totals 14 residues. CDR1 and CDR2 from the germline V gene are MNHNS and SASEGT. CDR3 protein: CASRTTEKYNEQFF. CDR3 bases: TGTGCCAGCAGAACGACGGAGAAATACAATGAGCAGTTCTTC.

A few counts support this clonotype. This chain links TRBV29-1 with TRBJ1-2; no definite D call. V was clipped by 2 bases and J by 8 bases, with 9 bases between them. The CDR3 is 11 residues long. Looked up from germline, CDR1 is SQVTM and CDR2 is ANQGSEA. This CDR3 is CSVETRGGYTF. The CDR3 DNA is TGCAGCGTTGAAACTCGGGGAGGCTACACCTTC.

This clonotype came up a few times. J is TRBJ2-7 and V is TRBV7-9; TRBD1 matches at 9 bases. Germline V gene sequence: CDR1 SEHNR, CDR2 FQNEAQ (reference sequence). The V and J ends lost 1 base and 0 bases, in that order; junction bases with no gene match: 7. The CDR3 length is 17 residues. The CDR3 DNA reads as TGTGCCAGCAGCTTAGTGGGCCTGGGACAGGGCTCCTACGAGCAGTACTTC. Protein: CASSLVGLGQGSYEQYF.

V gene TRBV27 combines with J gene TRBJ1-2; 7 bases align to TRBD1. Germline V CDR1 and CDR2: MNHEY, SMNVEV (reference sequence). V trimming: 6 bases; J trimming: 2 bases; junction bases outside the gene matches: 6. This CDR3 comprises 14 residues. Here the CDR3 DNA reads TGTGCCAGCAGGGCCGGGACAGTGAACTATGGCTACACCTTC. It is translated as CASRAGTVNYGYTF.

This clonotype was picked up a small number of times. The V call is TRBV27, the J call TRBJ1-6; TRBD1 matches at 7 bases. Germline CDR1 and CDR2: MNHEY and SMNVEV (reference sequence). The CDR3 length is 15 residues. Losses at the gene ends were 2 bases for V and 6 bases for J; bases not matched to a gene: 4. This CDR3 is CASSLPGQSNSPLHF. The DNA of the CDR3 is TGTGCCAGCAGTTTACCGGGACAGTCTAATTCACCCCTCCACTTT.